The text below deals with one TCR beta chain. Its antigen has not been determined. No much larger clonotype is one base removed from it; base qualities were not supplied. The sample originates from a study of cytomegalovirus exposure and HLA in healthy donors (TCRdb year 2017). Study-wide context: An earlier analysis of more than 550 of the donors reported 276 Gb of sequence data and around 100 million unique TCR beta sequences obtained from around 190 million T cells. Donor age, sex, ethnicity and CMV serostatus were compiled together with the repertoire data. An early release that covered about 640 HLA-typed donors contained about 300 gigabases of sequencing data and tens of millions of unique TCR sequences. HLA typing included class I and class II loci at four-digit resolution. Of the approximately 400 genotyped donors, approximately 80% fell in the genetic ancestry cluster associated with self-reported Caucasian donors. Rather than using new phenotypic data, the later analysis identified candidate immune exposures from TCR beta sequences and from how often those sequences occurred across donors. The number of donors typed differed by locus, with 629-630 for A, B, C, DRB1 and DQB1, around 500 for DQA1, 606 for DPA1, and approximately 470 for DPB1. The study aimed to test whether signatures of past pathogen exposure could be identified by cataloging public T cell receptors. The study profiled the T cell repertoires of under 850 subjects by immunosequencing and related them to cytomegalovirus serostatus. Along with the approximately 670-subject first cohort, a separate validation cohort of about 110 different subjects was used. Every repertoire in the discovery cohort had been generated on one and the same sequencing platform. A later genetic analysis used genome-wide SNP genotypes for 398 of the 666 donors, treating that subset as a discovery cohort. High-throughput TCR immunosequencing, statistical association of individual TCRs with disease status, and machine learning were combined to predict cytomegalovirus infection status. An earlier analysis of roughly 580 of the donors used high-throughput TCR beta sequencing to judge whether each TCR beta V gene segment behaved as functional or pseudogenic. To study patterns of TCR occurrence, a later analysis re-analyzed previously published TCR beta repertoires from 666 donors and added high-resolution HLA genotyping. Five DR-DQ haplotypes were treated as single units for association and clustering because of strong linkage in the cohort. Across about 380 genotyped donors of the cohort, an average of roughly 250,000 unique TCR beta nucleotide sequences per donor were sequenced, and around 19% of those sequences were non-productive. On the study overall, not on this receptor specifically: According to a later genetic analysis, donors in an Asian-associated ancestry cluster had fewer N-insertions in productive TCRs than the approximately 650-donor mean. In both the original and validation cohorts, the classifier was reported to diagnose cytomegalovirus status with high specificity and sensitivity. It was suggested by the authors that the approach could potentially be generalized to other disease states and immunological phenotypes. This cohort had only TCR beta chains sequenced, and the lack of alpha or paired-chain data limited which features could be detected. A few of the identified cytomegalovirus-associated TCR beta chains were confirmed in vitro to be specific for cytomegalovirus antigens. Some IMGT-functional V segments, including TRBV6-2 and TRBV6-3, could not be distinguished by the 87-base-pair reads and were therefore excluded. Immune exposure information for the cohort was limited to CMV serostatus. Linkage disequilibrium might explain the correlated functional status among segregating V segments, but an unknown experimental factor could not be excluded. A further reported finding was that TCR beta sequences accurately predicted the HLA-A and HLA-B alleles for most subjects in the first cohort. Assigning TCR associations to individual alleles was difficult when HLA alleles, especially DR and DQ, strongly co-occurred. A group of highly shared sequence variants was considered likely to be a technical artifact of the sequencing pipeline. An association between a missense DCLRE1C variant and V-gene and J-gene trimming of TCR beta chains was found in a later genetic analysis and replicated in an independent cohort. Because counts were too low, under 20 rarely observed V segments, including chromosome 9 orphons, were left out of the earlier analysis of a few hundred of the donors. A later analysis reported that several top co-occurrence clusters appeared linked to parvovirus B19, influenza, CMV and Epstein-Barr virus. The study gave a list of some 150 TCR beta chains associated with cytomegalovirus. A later analysis found that HLA-associated TCR beta chains were more clonally expanded and had lower generation probabilities than equally common non-associated chains. Across donors, most TCR sequences were observed very rarely, whereas some public TCRs were present in many individuals. Presence/absence analyses assumed roughly uniform sequencing depth across donors, an assumption that may not hold. In an earlier analysis of some 540 of the donors, most TCR beta V segments appeared in productive rearrangements about 87% or about 30% of the time, broadly matching IMGT annotations. HLA typing was unavailable for some donors at each locus, so association tests used only the typed subset. At a false discovery rate of 0.05, a later analysis linked 16,951 TCR beta sequences to specific HLA alleles. A later analysis found that most CMV-associated TCR beta chains appeared HLA-restricted, with HLA associations seemingly driven largely by CMV exposure. In a later analysis, the rate of TCR association differed among HLA loci, with DRB1 alleles having the most associated TCRs and HLA-C alleles having the fewest.

The receptor library was made with the immunoSEQ multiplex PCR assay. The multiplex PCR relied on a mix of 60 forward primers for TCR Vbeta segments and 13 reverse primers for TCR Jbeta segments. A multiplex PCR assay on genomic DNA amplified the CDR3 region of rearranged TCR beta genes. Amplified TCR beta libraries were sequenced as 87-base-pair reads on the Illumina HiSeq System. Per the authors' processing: A later analysis counted about 80 million unique TCR beta chains across the 650 to 800 repertoires, and 9.5 million to 11 million of these chains were shared by at least two donors. Raw reads were error-corrected and collapsed into unique sequences with a nearest-neighbor algorithm that merged closely related sequences to remove PCR and sequencing errors. Alignment of CDR3 sequences to IMGT reference sequences was used to assign V, D and J gene segments. For a sequence to be retained, at least a six-nucleotide match to both a V gene segment and a J gene segment was required. Rearrangements were called productive when the CDR3 lacked stop codons and stayed in frame with V and J; all others were non-productive. Following IMGT convention, CDR3 was defined as the stretch from the second conserved V-encoded cysteine up to the conserved J-encoded phenylalanine. The earlier analysis of about 560 of the donors excluded any sequence lacking an unambiguous match to a single V gene segment. In an earlier analysis of several hundred of the donors, V segments were called functional above 56.7% productive rearrangements and were called segregating when the between-donor standard deviation exceeded 5%. To diagnose cytomegalovirus status from the catalog of TCR beta chain sequences, a statistical classification framework was built. V and J gene assignment, in a later analysis, came from comparing TCR nucleotide sequences with IMGT/GENE-DB human TR gene sequences. A later analysis assigned CDR3 sequences and most-parsimonious VDJ recombination scenarios with the TCRdist pipeline. In a later analysis, every TCR beta chain was defined by the combination of its CDR3 amino acid sequence and its V-gene family, and reads without a unique V-gene family were dropped. A later analysis removed several hundred highly shared, low-generation-probability nucleotide sequences to deal with suspected cross-contamination and a sequencing artifact. For each public chain, a later analysis derived a clonal expansion index from normalized ranks of inferred template counts within each repertoire. Generation probabilities in a later analysis came from a VDJ recombination model fitted to out-of-frame rearrangements, and those results were checked against IGoR. A later analysis scored TCR-TCR, TCR-HLA and TCR-CMV co-occurrence with hypergeometric tests, applying a repertoire-size bias correction to TCR pairs. False discovery rates were estimated in a later analysis by permuting HLA or CMV assignments 20 times. A later analysis grouped co-occurring TCRs with DBSCAN, adding TCRdist sequence similarity when clustering within HLA-allele-positive subsets. Repertoires with fewer than 30,000 or more than 120,000 public chains were left out of co-occurrence clustering, as were a handful of repertoires with anomalous nucleotide sharing. Drawn from immuneACCESS, this table holds only the in-frame rearrangements with V and J called that TCRdb kept. Clones are partly lost; checked studies trace under half to an unresolved V gene and leave the rest unexplained. The V and J calls and clone size come from that table; D and trimming were worked out from the DNA. The sample includes tens of thousands of clones, with roughly two thirds observed a single time. Around 6.6% of the sample belongs to the ten largest clones.

The cohort was made up of roughly 670 healthy bone marrow donors. At the time of sampling, all cohort members were nominally healthy, though unrecorded immune exposures were likely present. The donor was CMV seronegative and was included in the group of several hundred seronegative cohort members. Every donor gave a peripheral blood sample, and the peripheral blood mononuclear cells from that sample were used for TCR beta sequencing. Genomic DNA was extracted from the blood cell samples with the Qiagen DNeasy Blood Extraction Kit. The germline V gene (reference sequence) specifies SEHNR as CDR1 and FQNEAQ as CDR2. Cut back by 5 bases and 9 bases, the V and J ends lie 11 bases apart. The CDR3, cysteine through phenylalanine, is 12 amino acids long. The retained sequence is limited to the CDR3, 36 bases, with the frame set at the first base.

The sequence is built from TRBV7-9 and TRBJ2-1; TRBD1 could be the D gene, as 6 bases match. Sequenced: PBMCs. The TCR was taken from a woman aged 30 to 39 in good health and CMV-seronegative. CDR3 reads: CASSGSGVEQFF. At the DNA level, the sequence is TGTGCCAGCAGCGGCTCAGGGGTTGAGCAGTTCTTC.